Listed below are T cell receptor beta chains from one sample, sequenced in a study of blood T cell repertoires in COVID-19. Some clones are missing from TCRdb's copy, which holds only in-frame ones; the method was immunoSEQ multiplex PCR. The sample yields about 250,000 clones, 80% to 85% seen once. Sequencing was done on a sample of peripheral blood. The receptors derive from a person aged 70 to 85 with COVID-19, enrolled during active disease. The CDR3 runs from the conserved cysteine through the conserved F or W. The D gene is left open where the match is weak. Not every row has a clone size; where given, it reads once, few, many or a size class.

CDR3nt: TGTGCCTGGAGGAAGGGGACAGGGTGGTCAGAGACCCAGTACTTC; CDR3aa: CAWRKGTGWSETQYF; v_gene: TRBV30; j_gene: TRBJ2-5; d_gene: TRBD1; abundance: few
CDR3nt: TGTGCCAGCAGCTTGACAGCAACAGATACGCAGTATTTT; CDR3aa: CASSLTATDTQYF; v_gene: TRBV5-4; j_gene: TRBJ2-3; d_gene: -; abundance: -
CDR3nt: TGTGCCAGCAGGTGGGCACCCCTGAACATTCAGTACTTC; CDR3aa: CASRWAPLNIQYF; v_gene: TRBV27; j_gene: TRBJ2-4; d_gene: -; abundance: few
CDR3nt: TGTGCCAGCAGTGAAGGTCGCGGAGCAGACACCATATATTTT; CDR3aa: CASSEGRGADTIYF; v_gene: TRBV6-1; j_gene: TRBJ1-3; d_gene: -; abundance: -
CDR3nt: TGTGCCAGTAGAACAGGGGGCCGGACTGAAGCTTTCTTT; CDR3aa: CASRTGGRTEAFF; v_gene: TRBV19; j_gene: TRBJ1-1; d_gene: TRBD1; abundance: -
CDR3nt: TGTGCCAGCAGCGTCTCAGGATATGGCTACACCTTC; CDR3aa: CASSVSGYGYTF; v_gene: TRBV7-9; j_gene: TRBJ1-2; d_gene: -; abundance: -
CDR3nt: TGTGCCAGCAGCCGTGACAGGGGGTTTTCACCCCTCCACTTT; CDR3aa: CASSRDRGFSPLHF; v_gene: TRBV3-1/TRBV3-2; j_gene: TRBJ1-6; d_gene: TRBD1; abundance: once
CDR3nt: TGTGCCAGTAGTATCGTTAGCGGGGGGGCCTATGAGCAGTTCTTC; CDR3aa: CASSIVSGGAYEQFF; v_gene: TRBV19; j_gene: TRBJ2-1; d_gene: TRBD2; abundance: -
CDR3nt: TGTGCCAGCAAACCCAGGCGGGGAAATGAGCAGTTCTTC; CDR3aa: CASKPRRGNEQFF; v_gene: TRBV6-5; j_gene: TRBJ2-1; d_gene: -; abundance: -
CDR3nt: TGTGCCAGCAGCCCATCCGCGGCGGGGGGGCTAGATACGCAGTATTTT; CDR3aa: CASSPSAAGGLDTQYF; v_gene: TRBV7-2; j_gene: TRBJ2-3; d_gene: TRBD2; abundance: -
CDR3nt: TGTGCCAGCAGTCGCGGACAGGACGGCTACACCTTC; CDR3aa: CASSRGQDGYTF; v_gene: TRBV6-2/TRBV6-3; j_gene: TRBJ1-2; d_gene: TRBD1; abundance: -
CDR3nt: TGTGCCAGTCGCAAGACAGGGGAGGAGGGCTACACCTTC; CDR3aa: CASRKTGEEGYTF; v_gene: TRBV19; j_gene: TRBJ1-2; d_gene: TRBD1; abundance: -
CDR3nt: TGCGCCAGCAGCGTCGGACAGAACACTGAAGCTTTCTTT; CDR3aa: CASSVGQNTEAFF; v_gene: TRBV5-1; j_gene: TRBJ1-1; d_gene: -; abundance: -
CDR3nt: TGTGCCAGCAGTAAACGGACAGGGGGCGGGACTGAAGCTTTCTTT; CDR3aa: CASSKRTGGGTEAFF; v_gene: TRBV28; j_gene: TRBJ1-1; d_gene: TRBD1; abundance: -
CDR3nt: TGTGCCACCAGTGATGGAGCTCGAAGTTATGGCTACACCTTC; CDR3aa: CATSDGARSYGYTF; v_gene: TRBV24-1; j_gene: TRBJ1-2; d_gene: -; abundance: -
CDR3nt: TGTGCCACCCGGATCCCCGCTAGCGGGGGCAGGAACACCGGGGAGCTGTTTTTT; CDR3aa: CATRIPASGGRNTGELFF; v_gene: TRBV27; j_gene: TRBJ2-2; d_gene: TRBD2; abundance: -
CDR3nt: TGTGCCAGCAGCTTAGACGCAGGGGGCGAAGATACGCAGTATTTT; CDR3aa: CASSLDAGGEDTQYF; v_gene: TRBV7-2; j_gene: TRBJ2-3; d_gene: TRBD1; abundance: -
CDR3nt: TGTGCCAGCAAAGGGGTCTGGATGGGCTACGAGCAGTACTTC; CDR3aa: CASKGVWMGYEQYF; v_gene: TRBV27; j_gene: TRBJ2-7; d_gene: -; abundance: -
CDR3nt: TGTGCCAGCAGTCAGACTAGCGGGTCCCCCACAGATACGCAGTATTTT; CDR3aa: CASSQTSGSPTDTQYF; v_gene: TRBV27; j_gene: TRBJ2-3; d_gene: TRBD2; abundance: -
CDR3nt: TGTGCCAGCAGCACCACAGGGAGCACCGGGGAGCTGTTTTTT; CDR3aa: CASSTTGSTGELFF; v_gene: TRBV7-8; j_gene: TRBJ2-2; d_gene: -; abundance: -
CDR3nt: TGTGCCAGTAAGGGGCGGCGGGACTCCTACGAGCAGTACTTC; CDR3aa: CASKGRRDSYEQYF; v_gene: TRBV27; j_gene: TRBJ2-7; d_gene: -; abundance: -
CDR3nt: TGTGCCAGTTCCACAACGCTTGACATTACCTACGAGCAGTACTTC; CDR3aa: CASSTTLDITYEQYF; v_gene: TRBV19; j_gene: TRBJ2-7; d_gene: -; abundance: once
CDR3nt: TGTGCCAGCAGCGTAGGGCCCAGCACAGATACGCAGTATTTT; CDR3aa: CASSVGPSTDTQYF; v_gene: TRBV9; j_gene: TRBJ2-3; d_gene: -; abundance: -
CDR3nt: TGTGCCAGCAGCTTAGGAGGGACTAGCGGGAGAGGCGGGGAGCTGTTTTTT; CDR3aa: CASSLGGTSGRGGELFF; v_gene: TRBV7-2; j_gene: TRBJ2-2; d_gene: TRBD2; abundance: -
CDR3nt: TGTGCCAGCAGAAAGGAGGGCGATGAGCAGTTCTTC; CDR3aa: CASRKEGDEQFF; v_gene: TRBV12-3/TRBV12-4; j_gene: TRBJ2-1; d_gene: -; abundance: -
CDR3nt: TGCGCCAGCAGCTTGGGACTAGCGACTTTCACAGATACGCAGTATTTT; CDR3aa: CASSLGLATFTDTQYF; v_gene: TRBV5-1; j_gene: TRBJ2-3; d_gene: TRBD2; abundance: -
CDR3nt: TGTGCCAGTGTAACAGGGAGTGATCGGGGCTATGGCTACACCTTC; CDR3aa: CASVTGSDRGYGYTF; v_gene: TRBV19; j_gene: TRBJ1-2; d_gene: -; abundance: -
CDR3nt: TGTGCCAGCAGCCAAGGGGGGCAGCTCCCGAACACTGAAGCTTTCTTT; CDR3aa: CASSQGGQLPNTEAFF; v_gene: TRBV3-1/TRBV3-2; j_gene: TRBJ1-1; d_gene: -; abundance: -
CDR3nt: TGTGCCAGCTTTTCAAAGCGATGGACAGCATACAATGAGCAGTTCTTC; CDR3aa: CASFSKRWTAYNEQFF; v_gene: TRBV3-1/TRBV3-2; j_gene: TRBJ2-1; d_gene: -; abundance: few
CDR3nt: TGTGCCAGTAGTGTCCACCGCCCGGGACACCCGAACACTGAAGCTTTCTTT; CDR3aa: CASSVHRPGHPNTEAFF; v_gene: TRBV19; j_gene: TRBJ1-1; d_gene: -; abundance: -
CDR3nt: TGCGCCAGCAGCCAAGCCCTAAACGTACAGGGGAGGGGAAACACCATATATTTT; CDR3aa: CASSQALNVQGRGNTIYF; v_gene: TRBV4-3; j_gene: TRBJ1-3; d_gene: TRBD1; abundance: -
CDR3nt: TGTGCCAGCAGTGACAACAGGAACACCGGGGAGCTGTTTTTT; CDR3aa: CASSDNRNTGELFF; v_gene: TRBV6-4; j_gene: TRBJ2-2; d_gene: -; abundance: -
CDR3nt: TGTGCCAGCAGCCGAGAACAGGCGGGACAGGGGAGACGGAAACTGTTTTTT; CDR3aa: CASSREQAGQGRRKLFF; v_gene: TRBV4-2; j_gene: TRBJ1-4; d_gene: TRBD1; abundance: -
CDR3nt: TGTGCCAGCAGCCAAAGCTGGGACAGCGTCTACGAGCAGTACTTC; CDR3aa: CASSQSWDSVYEQYF; v_gene: TRBV4-2; j_gene: TRBJ2-7; d_gene: TRBD1; abundance: many
CDR3nt: TGTGCCAGCTGGAGGACGCAAGAGACCCAGTACTTC; CDR3aa: CASWRTQETQYF; v_gene: TRBV28; j_gene: TRBJ2-5; d_gene: -; abundance: -
CDR3nt: TGTGCCAGTAGCGAAAACCTCAGGTTGAACTATGGCTACACCTTC; CDR3aa: CASSENLRLNYGYTF; v_gene: TRBV19; j_gene: TRBJ1-2; d_gene: -; abundance: -
CDR3nt: TGCGCCAGCAGGCTCCCGGGGGGAACGGGTGAGCAGTACTTC; CDR3aa: CASRLPGGTGEQYF; v_gene: TRBV4-1; j_gene: TRBJ2-7; d_gene: TRBD2; abundance: -